Below, 27 T cell receptor beta chains from the same sample are listed, as sequenced in a study of cytomegalovirus exposure and HLA in healthy donors. Method: immunoSEQ multiplex PCR; TCRdb's copy keeps in-frame clones and lacks some. This table holds 65,000 to 75,000 clones, around 94% found once. Sample: PBMCs. The receptor set was obtained from a man between 18 and 29 years old in good health and CMV-seropositive.

V and J are TRBV27 and TRBJ1-1, with 8 bases identical to TRBD1. Unmatched junction bases numbered 4, after V lost 6 bases and J lost 4 bases. Germline V gene lookup returns CDR1 MNHEY and CDR2 SMNVEV (reference sequence). The CDR3 runs to 13 residues. The CDR3 DNA reads TGTGCCAGCAGCCGGGACAGGCGCACTGAAGCTTTCTTT. Translated: CASSRDRRTEAFF.

J is TRBJ2-7 and V is TRBV6-1; TRBD2 aligns across 9 bases. The CDR3 length is 15 residues. Germline CDR1 and CDR2: MNHNS and SASEGT. Losses at the gene ends were 1 base for V and 7 bases for J; bases not matched to a gene: 8. CDR3 region: CASSEEAGGRGEQYF. CDR3 in DNA: TGTGCCAGCAGTGAAGAAGCGGGCGGGAGGGGTGAGCAGTACTTC.

This clone was detected only once. This rearrangement joins TRBV27 to TRBJ2-5; a possible D gene is TRBD1 (6 bases). Germline V gene sequence: CDR1 MNHEY, CDR2 SMNVEV (reference sequence). Trimming took 3 bases from V and 4 from J, leaving 6 bases between them. CDR3 size: 12 residues. DNA of the CDR3: TGTGCCAGCAGTTTCAGGGGAGAGACCCAGTACTTC. It is translated as CASSFRGETQYF.

V usage is TRBV28 and J usage is TRBJ2-3; TRBD2 agrees at 7 bases. Germline V gene lookup returns CDR1 MDHEN and CDR2 SYDVKM. The V gene end was trimmed by 7 bases and the J gene end by 3 bases; junction bases not matched to a gene: 13. The CDR3 runs to 16 residues. The CDR3 bases are TGTGCCAGCACCCCCCCATCCGGGAGGCTGACAGATACGCAGTATTTT. Translating it yields CASTPPSGRLTDTQYF.

This chain joins TRBV5-6 and TRBJ1-1; TRBD1 aligns across 7 bases. Trimming cost V 2 bases and J 3 bases; bases outside gene matches: 7. Germline V CDR1 and CDR2: SGHDT, YYEEEE. This CDR3 contains 15 residues. CDR3 nucleotides: TGTGCCAGCAGCTTTTACAGGGGCCCAGACACTGAAGCTTTCTTT. This gives the protein CASSFYRGPDTEAFF. Variable domain in full (rest from reference TRBV5-6 and TRBJ1-1): DAGVTQSPTHLIKTRGQQVTLRCSPKSGHDTVSWYQQALGQGPQFIFQYYEEEERQRGNFPDRFSGHQFPNYSSELNVNALLLGDSALYLCASSFYRGPDTEAFFGQGTRLTVV.

The J gene is TRBJ2-3, the V gene TRBV7-9, with TRBD2 identical over 12 bases. Per germline, CDR1 SEHNR and CDR2 FQNEAQ (reference sequence). V trimming: 4 bases; J trimming: 4 bases; junction bases outside the gene matches: 3. The CDR3 is 15 residues long. CDR3 coding DNA: TGTGCCAGCAGCTGGACTAGCGGGAAATCAGATACGCAGTATTTT. Translating it yields CASSWTSGKSDTQYF. Variable domain in full (rest from reference TRBV7-9 and TRBJ2-3): DTGVSQNPRHKITKRGQNVTFRCDPISEHNRLYWYRQTLGQGPEFLTYFQNEAQLEKSRLLSDRFSAERPKGSFSTLEIQRTEQGDSAMYLCASSWTSGKSDTQYFGPGTRLTVL.

The gene calls are TRBV5-1 and TRBJ1-4, with D perhaps matching TRBD1 (6 bases). The CDR3 is made up of 13 amino acids. Looked up from germline, CDR1 is SGHRS and CDR2 is YFSETQ. V lost 4 bases and J lost 6, with 10 bases in between. CDR3 amino acids: CASSGGADEKLFF. CDR3 DNA sequence: TGCGCCAGCAGCGGGGGGGCGGATGAAAAACTGTTTTTT.

V is TRBV7-3 and J is TRBJ2-3, with D perhaps TRBD2 (5 bases). V was trimmed by 4 bases and J by 2 bases, leaving 10 bases between them. Germline lookup yields CDR1 SGHTA and CDR2 FQGTGA. This CDR3 is 14 amino acids long. The CDR3 sequence is CASSSTGFTDTQYF. Written as DNA, the CDR3 is TGTGCCAGCAGCTCGACGGGGTTCACAGATACGCAGTATTTT.

V gene TRBV19 combines with J gene TRBJ2-2; D may be TRBD2 (5 bases). Germline V gene lookup returns CDR1 LNHDA and CDR2 SQIVND (reference sequence). The CDR3 length is 15 residues. V lost 5 bases, J lost 7 bases, and 17 bases lay in between. The CDR3 bases are TGTGCCAGTAGTTTTGCGGGCCCGGGTGACGGGGAGCTGTTTTTT. Amino acids: CASSFAGPGDGELFF.

This sequence joins TRBV6-5 and TRBJ1-1; 8 bases fit TRBD1. With 5 bases clipped from V and 2 bases from J, the junction kept 4 bases outside the gene matches. Germline CDR1 reads MNHEY; CDR2 reads SVGAGI. This CDR3 is 14 amino acids long. CDR3 in amino acids: CASSRGTGNTEAFF. The CDR3 nucleotides read TGTGCCAGCAGTCGCGGGACAGGAAACACTGAAGCTTTCTTT.

The gene calls are TRBV29-1 and TRBJ2-1, with D perhaps matching TRBD1 (5 bases). The germline gives CDR1 SQVTM, CDR2 ANQGSEA. V was shortened by 7 bases and J by 6 bases, with 16 bases between the two germline ends. This CDR3 region has 13 residues. The CDR3 sequence: CSATEAVGNEQFF. CDR3 coding DNA: TGCAGCGCGACAGAGGCGGTGGGCAATGAGCAGTTCTTC.

This clone appeared once. The rearrangement uses TRBV6-5 and TRBJ2-1; D ambiguous. Germline loops: CDR1 MNHEY, CDR2 SVGAGI. V was shortened by 6 bases and J by 15 bases, with 15 bases between the two germline ends. The CDR3 has 11 residues. The CDR3 is CASRAGDYWFF. CDR3 sequence (DNA): TGTGCCAGCAGGGCTGGTGATTATTGGTTCTTC.

J is TRBJ2-5 and V is TRBV6-1; D is possibly TRBD2 (6 bases). With 3 bases removed from V and 5 bases from J, the gap between germline ends came to 7 bases. The CDR3 runs to 12 residues. The germline V gene encodes CDR1 MNHNS and CDR2 SASEGT. CDR3 in amino acids: CASSEEGETQYF. As DNA, the CDR3 is TGTGCCAGCAGTGAGGAGGGCGAGACCCAGTACTTC.

This chain uses TRBV5-1 with TRBJ2-5; D might be TRBD1 (6 bases). V was cut by 2 bases and J by 5 bases, with 10 bases left in between. The germline V gene encodes CDR1 SGHRS and CDR2 YFSETQ. This CDR3 has 13 residues. In DNA, the CDR3 is TGCGCCAGCAGCTTTGGAAGGGGGGAGACCCAGTACTTC. This codes for CASSFGRGETQYF.

The J gene is TRBJ2-3, the V gene TRBV28; TRBD2 matches 9 bases. The CDR3 extends over 17 amino acids. With 5 bases clipped from V and 2 bases from J, the junction kept 11 bases outside the gene matches. In germline, CDR1 is MDHEN, CDR2 SYDVKM. CDR3 bases: TGTGCCAGCAGTCCAACCGGGACTAGCAGGGACACAGATACGCAGTATTTT. Its protein is CASSPTGTSRDTDTQYF. Filled out from reference TRBV28 and TRBJ2-3, the complete variable domain reads DVKVTQSSRYLVKRTGEKVFLECVQDMDHENMFWYRQDPGLGLRLIYFSYDVKMKEKGDIPEGYSVSREKKERFSLILESASTNQTSMYLCASSPTGTSRDTDTQYFGPGTRLTVL.

The chain uses TRBV4-1 and TRBJ1-1; 7 positions match TRBD1. CDR3 length: 15 residues. Germline values: CDR1 MGHRA, CDR2 YSYEKL. V gave up 3 bases and J gave up 1 base; unmatched junction bases: 5. CDR3 sequence (DNA): TGCGCCAGCAGCCACCCGGGGACAGCGAACACTGAAGCTTTCTTT. This encodes CASSHPGTANTEAFF.

The chain joins TRBV30 to TRBJ1-3; D call uncertain. The CDR3 loop spans 15 amino acids. V was cut by 1 base and J by 0 bases, with 10 bases left in between. Germline CDR1 GTSNPN, CDR2 SVGIG (reference sequence). DNA for the CDR3: TGTGCCTGGAGTGAGAGGACTCTCTCTGGAAACACCATATATTTT. Translating it yields CAWSERTLSGNTIYF.

This CDR3 is CASTPEQYF. The CDR3 nucleotides are TGTGCCAGCACTCCCGAGCAGTACTTC. This sequence joins TRBV2 and TRBJ2-7; D is unresolved. The CDR3 extends over 9 amino acids. V was shortened by 7 bases and J by 6 bases, with 4 bases between the two germline ends. CDR1 and CDR2 from the germline V gene are SNHLY and FYNNEI. The full variable domain, in which reference TRBV2 and TRBJ2-7 provide the parts outside the CDR3, is EPEVTQTPSHQVTQMGQEVILRCVPISNHLYFYWYRQILGQKVEFLVSFYNNEISEKSEIFDDQFSVERPDGSNFTLKIRSTKLEDSAMYFCASTPEQYFGPGTRLTVT.

The gene calls are TRBV6-5 and TRBJ1-4; D is possibly TRBD1 (5 bases). Trimming left V 7 bases short and J 8 bases short, with 20 bases between. Germline assignment: CDR1 MNHEY and CDR2 SVGAGI. This CDR3 is 15 amino acids long. The chain's CDR3 is CASTPSGGSDEKLFF. CDR3 sequence (DNA): TGTGCCAGCACTCCGAGCGGGGGTTCGGACGAAAAACTGTTTTTT.

V gene TRBV27 combines with J gene TRBJ2-5; no firm D call. V was trimmed by 5 bases and J by 3 bases, leaving 13 bases between them. The CDR3 runs to 14 residues. Germline-derived CDR1 and CDR2 are MNHEY and SMNVEV (reference sequence). The CDR3 loop reads CASSRGRIEETQYF. For the CDR3, the DNA is TGTGCCAGCAGTCGTGGGCGTATTGAAGAGACCCAGTACTTC.

V usage is TRBV2 and J usage is TRBJ2-1; 14 bases are shared with TRBD2. V shed 6 bases and J 8 bases; nucleotides not matched to a gene: 9. Germline V lookup: CDR1 SNHLY, CDR2 FYNNEI. The CDR3 extends over 16 amino acids. DNA of the CDR3: TGTGCCAGCAGCGAGGGACTAGCGGGAGAATTCGATGAGCAGTTCTTC. Translating it yields CASSEGLAGEFDEQFF. The whole variable domain, filled in from reference TRBV2 and TRBJ2-1, reads EPEVTQTPSHQVTQMGQEVILRCVPISNHLYFYWYRQILGQKVEFLVSFYNNEISEKSEIFDDQFSVERPDGSNFTLKIRSTKLEDSAMYFCASSEGLAGEFDEQFFGPGTRLTVL.

The J gene is TRBJ2-1, the V gene TRBV5-1, with TRBD2 matching 7 bases. The trim removed 4 bases at V and 6 bases at J, leaving 7 bases unmatched. CDR1 SGHRS and CDR2 YFSETQ come from the germline V gene. The CDR3 is 14 residues long. CDR3 in amino acids: CASSEMTSTNEQFF. For the CDR3, the DNA is TGCGCCAGCAGCGAGATGACTAGCACCAATGAGCAGTTCTTC.

The chain recombines TRBV6-1 with TRBJ2-7, with TRBD1 matching over 7 bases. Trimming took 2 bases from V and 3 from J; bases not matched to a gene: 4. CDR1 and CDR2 (germline): MNHNS, SASEGT. The CDR3 runs to 14 residues. The CDR3 loop is CASSERDRSYEQYF. Written as DNA, the CDR3 is TGTGCCAGCAGTGAAAGGGACAGAAGCTACGAGCAGTACTTC.

The chain employs TRBV6-5 and TRBJ2-7; perhaps TRBD1 as D (7 bases). Germline V gives CDR1 MNHEY, CDR2 SVGAGI. With 5 bases removed from V and 6 bases from J, the gap between germline ends came to 11 bases. The CDR3 runs 12 residues. CDR3 protein: CASSLRGAEQYF. The CDR3 DNA follows: TGTGCCAGCAGTCTCAGGGGGGCCGAGCAGTACTTC.

The chain has TRBV14 and TRBJ2-7; 11 nucleotides line up with TRBD1. Germline V CDR1 and CDR2: SGHDN, FVKESK. V gave up 4 bases and J gave up 4 bases; unmatched junction bases: 6. The CDR3 sequence is 15 residues long. As DNA, the CDR3 is TGTGCCAGCAGCCGGAAGGGACAGGGGGGATACGAGCAGTACTTC. Residues: CASSRKGQGGYEQYF.

In DNA, the CDR3 is TGTGCCAGCAGCCATCCCCCTGGGACTAGCGGGGGATCCTACGAGCAGTACTTC. Encoded protein: CASSHPPGTSGGSYEQYF. The J gene is TRBJ2-7, the V gene TRBV14; 14 bases match TRBD2. Trimming cost V 3 bases and J 1 base; bases outside gene matches: 8. The CDR3 length is 18 residues. CDR1 is SGHDN and CDR2 is FVKESK in the germline V gene.

This clone was recorded only once. V is TRBV6-5 and J is TRBJ2-5; no clear D gene. The CDR3 runs to 15 residues. V was shortened by 8 bases and J by 5 bases, with 21 bases between the two germline ends. CDR1 is MNHEY and CDR2 is SVGAGI in the germline V gene. CDR3 region: CASGLRGPSWETQYF. CDR3 nucleotides: TGTGCCAGCGGGTTGCGCGGCCCTAGTTGGGAGACCCAGTACTTC.